The 26 T cell receptor beta chains presented below share a single source sample, sequenced in a study of identical twins. Via MiXCR, TCRdb re-called the 5' RACE reads, giving one row per CDR3 protein. This sample yields under 900,000 distinct CDR3 sequences, of which 18% are seen a single time; around 12% belongs to the top ten. This sample was shared with a second study, whose subject was T cells expressing NK-cell markers.

Sample: PBMCs. Every receptor here comes from a woman between 18 and 29 years old in good health.

The chain is built from TRBV10-3 and TRBJ2-1, with 9 bases lining up with TRBD1. This CDR3 is built from 13 residues. V dropped 10 bases and J dropped 3; count of bases not matched to a gene: 4. Germline V gives CDR1 ENHRY, CDR2 SYGVKD. The CDR3: CATRTGDYNEQFF. For the CDR3, the DNA is TGTGCCACCCGGACAGGGGACTACAATGAGCAGTTCTTC.

This chain joins TRBV9 and TRBJ2-7, with D uncertain. Trimming took 0 bases from V and 5 from J, leaving 6 bases between them. CDR3 length: 12 residues. CDR1 is SGDLS, CDR2 YYNGEE, per germline. CDR3 in DNA: TGTGCCAGCAGCGTAGATGGGAACGAGCAGTACTTC. It is translated as CASSVDGNEQYF.

This chain connects TRBV20-1 to TRBJ2-7; 7 bases fit TRBD2. J lost 5 bases, V lost 2 bases, and 9 bases had no gene match. This CDR3 contains 14 residues. Per the germline V gene, CDR1 is DFQATT and CDR2 is SNEGSKA (reference sequence). CDR3 sequence reads: CSARFPSGQNEQYF. CDR3 coding DNA: TGCAGTGCTAGATTCCCTAGCGGCCAAAACGAGCAGTACTTC.

The genes are TRBV20-1 and TRBJ2-1; D call uncertain. CDR3 length: 11 residues. Looked up from germline, CDR1 is DFQATT and CDR2 is SNEGSKA (reference sequence). Trimming left V 3 bases short and J 7 bases short, with 7 bases between. CDR3 nucleotide sequence: TGCAGTGCTAGGACGGATAATGAGCAGTTCTTC. It specifies CSARTDNEQFF.

The CDR3, as DNA: TGTGCCAGCAGCTTTGGGCTAGCGGGAGGGTGGGAGCAGTTCTTC. Protein: CASSFGLAGGWEQFF. The chain joins TRBV11-2 to TRBJ2-1; 12 nucleotides agree with TRBD2. The CDR3 is 15 amino acids. V shed 3 bases, J shed 10 bases, and the junction held 7 bases outside the gene matches. Germline V gives CDR1 SGHAT, CDR2 FQNNGV.

The V and J genes are TRBV12-3 or TRBV12-4 and TRBJ1-2, with a weak D call TRBD1 (6 bases). The CDR3 is 13 residues long. The V end lost 6 bases, the J end lost 4 bases, and 12 bases lay between the germline ends. The CDR3 DNA sequence: TGTGCCAGCAGGGTCTCGACAGGCTATGGCTACACCTTC. Protein product: CASRVSTGYGYTF.

This clonotype has a count of ten or more. The chain employs TRBV7-3 and TRBJ1-1; no clear D. The germline CDR1 and CDR2 sequences are SGHTA and FQGTGA. The ends were cut back, 4 bases at V and 4 bases at J, with 13 bases in the middle. There are 14 residues in the CDR3. The chain's CDR3 is CASSSTPRRTEAFF. CDR3 bases: TGTGCCAGCAGCTCGACCCCCAGGCGCACTGAAGCTTTCTTT.

As to this clonotype: Its ends do not fully match the called genes, so a read error is possible. The chain links TRBV5-6 to TRBJ1-5, with 9 bases that match TRBD1. Germline V gene data show CDR1 as SGHDT and CDR2 as YYEEEE. The CDR3 sequence is 15 residues long. The CDR3 sequence: CASSLGGQGGWIQHF. CDR3 DNA sequence: TGTGCCAGCAGTTTGGGGGGACAGGGAGGTTGGATCCAGCATTTT.

There are a few counts of this clonotype. The chain joins TRBV6-1 to TRBJ2-5, with D unclear. V was trimmed by 7 bases and J by 1 base, leaving 10 bases between them. CDR1 and CDR2 (germline): MNHNS, SASEGT. The CDR3 is 13 amino acids. CDR3 in DNA: TGTGCCAGCAAAGACTGGGGCCAAGAGACCCAGTACTTC. This translates into CASKDWGQETQYF.

The table lists this clonotype with a few counts. The genes are TRBV10-3 and TRBJ2-7; 8 bases fit TRBD2. The CDR3 extends over 16 amino acids. The J segment lost 3 bases and the V segment lost 4 bases, leaving 11 bases of the junction unmatched. CDR1 and CDR2 (germline): ENHRY, SYGVKD. CDR3: CAISAAGRADFYEQYF. CDR3 DNA sequence: TGTGCCATCAGTGCAGCCGGGAGGGCCGATTTCTACGAGCAGTACTTC.

The V call is TRBV11-2, the J call TRBJ2-7; no firm D call. Germline CDR1 is SGHAT and CDR2 is FQNNGV. V dropped 2 bases and J dropped 6 bases, with 8 bases sitting between them. The CDR3 extends over 12 amino acids. The CDR3 here is CASSLFRVEQYF. The CDR3 nucleotides read TGTGCCAGCAGCTTATTTCGGGTCGAGCAGTACTTC.

The chain uses TRBV6-5 and TRBJ1-1; possible D gene TRBD1, 5 bases. Germline-derived CDR1 and CDR2 are MNHEY and SVGAGI. This CDR3 spans 14 amino acids. Trimming shortened V by 2 bases and J by 5 bases, and 12 bases separated the two germline ends. The CDR3 sequence: CASSYRGLGTEAFF. For the CDR3, the DNA is TGTGCCAGCAGTTACCGGGGGTTAGGGACTGAAGCTTTCTTT.

CDR3 nucleotide sequence: TGTGCCAGCAGCGACAGACTACACACAGATACGCAGTATTTT. Translation: CASSDRLHTDTQYF. The chain carries TRBV7-8 and TRBJ2-3; D might be TRBD1 or TRBD2, each matching 5 bases. The germline V and J ends were trimmed by 5 bases and 2 bases, with 11 bases remaining between them. The CDR3 has 14 amino acids. Per germline, CDR1 SGHVS and CDR2 FQNEAQ. Variable domain in full (rest from reference TRBV7-8 and TRBJ2-3): GAGVSQSPRYKVAKRGQDVALRCDPISGHVSLFWYQQALGQGPEFLTYFQNEAQLDKSGLPSDRFFAERPEGSVSTLKIQRTQQEDSAVYLCASSDRLHTDTQYFGPGTRLTVL.

This clonotype was counted ten times or more. The chain carries TRBV5-1 and TRBJ2-1, with 8 bases lining up with TRBD2. The CDR3 extends over 13 amino acids. The germline V gene has CDR1 SGHRS and CDR2 YFSETQ. J was trimmed by 12 bases and V by 6 bases; bases with no gene match: 11. The CDR3 loop is CASKLAVERGQFF. The CDR3, as DNA: TGCGCCAGCAAACTAGCGGTGGAAAGGGGGCAGTTCTTC.

The chain combines TRBV20-1 with TRBJ2-7, with D unclear. Germline CDR1 is DFQATT and CDR2 is SNEGSKA (reference sequence). Trimming took off 3 bases at V and 3 bases at J, with 18 bases between the two ends. CDR3 length equals 15 residues. The CDR3 DNA follows: TGCAGTGCTAGGGCTCTAGGTGGCGAAATCTACGAGCAGTACTTC. Encoded protein: CSARALGGEIYEQYF.

This clonotype was counted at least ten times. J is TRBJ2-7 and V is TRBV27, with 15 bases aligning to TRBD2. There are 15 residues in the CDR3. The germline gives CDR1 MNHEY, CDR2 SMNVEV (reference sequence). The V gene end was trimmed by 4 bases and the J gene end by 5 bases; junction bases not matched to a gene: 3. This CDR3 reads CASSSGLAGGHEQYF. CDR3 DNA sequence: TGTGCCAGCAGTTCGGGACTAGCGGGAGGCCACGAGCAGTACTTC.

The rearrangement uses TRBV5-1 and TRBJ1-4; D remains ambiguous. Germline values: CDR1 SGHRS, CDR2 YFSETQ. The CDR3 has 14 amino acids. Trimming pared 7 bases from V and 6 bases from J, leaving 16 bases between. As DNA, the CDR3 is TGCGCCAGCGTGCACCGACGTGAGGATGAAAAACTGTTTTTT. It encodes CASVHRREDEKLFF.

The gene calls are TRBV6-6 and TRBJ1-5; D ambiguous. V lost 6 bases to trimming and J lost 4 bases, with 10 bases between them. The CDR3 loop spans 13 amino acids. Per germline, CDR1 MNHNY and CDR2 SVGAGI (reference sequence). The CDR3: CASSPLHNQPQHF. CDR3 bases: TGTGCCAGCAGCCCCCTTCATAATCAGCCCCAGCATTTT.

The chain employs TRBV5-1 and TRBJ2-2; D may be TRBD1 (5 bases). Germline V gene data show CDR1 as SGHRS and CDR2 as YFSETQ. Trimming took off 3 bases at V and 4 bases at J, with 13 bases between the two ends. CDR3 length equals 15 residues. CDR3 protein: CASSWHGASTGELFF. The CDR3 nucleotides are TGCGCCAGCAGCTGGCATGGGGCCAGCACCGGGGAGCTGTTTTTT. Full variable domain (missing parts from reference TRBV5-1 and TRBJ2-2): KAGVTQTPRYLIKTRGQQVTLSCSPISGHRSVSWYQQTPGQGLQFLFEYFSETQRNKGNFPGRFSGRQFSNSRSEMNVSTLELGDSALYLCASSWHGASTGELFFGEGSRLTVL.

This sequence joins TRBV12-3 or TRBV12-4 and TRBJ1-6; maybe TRBD1 (5 bases). V was pared by 6 bases and J by 10 bases, with 16 bases between. The CDR3 spans 14 residues. The CDR3, as DNA: TGTGCCAGCAGGGAGGGACGGCCAGGCTCACCCCTCCACTTT. Translating gives CASREGRPGSPLHF.

The chain combines TRBV15 with TRBJ2-3, with 8 nucleotides matching TRBD2. Losses at the gene ends were 3 bases for V and 3 bases for J; bases not matched to a gene: 8. From germline, CDR1 is LNHNV and CDR2 YYDKDF (reference sequence). This CDR3 has 16 amino acids. CDR3 region: CATSRLRGGLTDTQYF. Here the CDR3 DNA reads TGTGCCACCAGCAGGCTACGGGGGGGCCTGACAGATACGCAGTATTTT.

This clonotype was observed a handful of times. The chain carries TRBV10-3 and TRBJ2-7; D remains unclear. Germline V gene sequence: CDR1 ENHRY, CDR2 SYGVKD. This CDR3 comprises 12 residues. Trimming pared 5 bases from V and 4 bases from J, leaving 9 bases between. The CDR3 loop reads CAISLSEYEQYF. The CDR3 DNA follows: TGTGCCATCAGTCTATCCGAGTACGAGCAGTACTTC.

This clonotype has more than one count but fewer than ten. The CDR3 protein is CASSQGDRFVAISYEQYF. The DNA for the CDR3 is TGTGCCAGCAGCCAAGGGGACCGGTTTGTCGCTATCTCCTACGAGCAGTACTTC. The V call is TRBV4-2, the J call TRBJ2-7; D could derive from TRBD1 or TRBD2 (5 bases each). The germline CDR1 and CDR2 sequences are LGHNA and YNFKEQ. This CDR3 is built from 18 residues. V was clipped by 1 base and J by 0 bases, with 19 bases between them.

This clonotype showed up just a few times. The V and J genes are TRBV20-1 and TRBJ2-1, with 7 nucleotides matching TRBD2. The germline V gene encodes CDR1 DFQATT and CDR2 SNEGSKA (reference sequence). This CDR3 spans 14 amino acids. Losses at the gene ends were 5 bases for V and 0 bases for J; bases not matched to a gene: 4. CDR3 DNA: TGCAGTGCTTCAACTAGCGCCTCCTACAATGAGCAGTTCTTC. It is translated as CSASTSASYNEQFF.

This clonotype came up a few times. V and J are TRBV10-3 and TRBJ2-1, with TRBD1 identical over 8 bases. Germline values: CDR1 ENHRY, CDR2 SYGVKD. V dropped 6 bases and J dropped 6; count of bases not matched to a gene: 1. The CDR3 has 12 residues. CDR3 in amino acids: CAISTGGNEQFF. CDR3 DNA: TGTGCCATCAGCACAGGGGGCAATGAGCAGTTCTTC.

Points on this clonotype: A junction end diverges from the germline sequence, so it may reflect a read error. The rearrangement uses TRBV20-1 and TRBJ1-1; D unresolved. The CDR3 covers 15 residues. Germline V CDR1 and CDR2: DFQATT, SNEGSKA (reference sequence). The CDR3 bases are TGCAGTGCTAATGCTGCAGACCGCTTGAACACTGAAGCTGTCTTT. Protein sequence: CSANAADRLNTEAVF.